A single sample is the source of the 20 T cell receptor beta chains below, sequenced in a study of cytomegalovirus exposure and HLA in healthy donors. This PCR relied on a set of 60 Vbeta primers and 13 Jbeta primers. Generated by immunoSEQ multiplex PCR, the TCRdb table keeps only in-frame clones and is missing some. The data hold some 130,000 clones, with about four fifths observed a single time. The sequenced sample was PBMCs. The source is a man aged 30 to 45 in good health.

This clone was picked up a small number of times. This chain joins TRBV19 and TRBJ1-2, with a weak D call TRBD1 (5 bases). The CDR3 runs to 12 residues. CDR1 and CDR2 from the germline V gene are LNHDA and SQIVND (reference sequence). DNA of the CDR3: TGTGACTTGGGGCTAGCTAACTATGGCTACACCTTC. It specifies CDLGLANYGYTF.

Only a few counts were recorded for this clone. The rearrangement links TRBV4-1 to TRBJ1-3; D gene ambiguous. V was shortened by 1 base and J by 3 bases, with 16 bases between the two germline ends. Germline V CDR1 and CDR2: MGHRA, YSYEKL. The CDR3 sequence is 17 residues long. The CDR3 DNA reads TGCGCCAGCAGCCAAGCCCGGGCTCGGGAAGGTGGAAACACCATATATTTT. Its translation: CASSQARAREGGNTIYF.

The CDR3 loop is CASTMQGRMNTEAFF. CDR3 DNA: TGTGCCAGCACCATGCAGGGCCGTATGAACACTGAAGCTTTCTTT. The V gene is TRBV6-5, the J gene TRBJ1-1, with TRBD1 as a possible D gene (5 bases). Germline lookup yields CDR1 MNHEY and CDR2 SVGAGI. Trimming removed 7 bases from V and 0 bases from J, with 15 bases in between. This CDR3 contains 15 residues.

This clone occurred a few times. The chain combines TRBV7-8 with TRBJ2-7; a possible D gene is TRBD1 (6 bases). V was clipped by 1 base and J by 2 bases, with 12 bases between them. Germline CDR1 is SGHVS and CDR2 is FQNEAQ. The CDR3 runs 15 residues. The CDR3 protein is CASSLEGGRAYEQYF. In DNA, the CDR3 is TGTGCCAGCAGCTTAGAAGGGGGAAGGGCCTACGAGCAGTACTTC.

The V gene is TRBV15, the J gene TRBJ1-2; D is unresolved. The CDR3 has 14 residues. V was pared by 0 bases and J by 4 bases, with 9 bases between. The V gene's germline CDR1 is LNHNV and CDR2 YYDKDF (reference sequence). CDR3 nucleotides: TGTGCCACCAGCAGAGATAAGCCCCTCTATGGCTACACCTTC. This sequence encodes CATSRDKPLYGYTF. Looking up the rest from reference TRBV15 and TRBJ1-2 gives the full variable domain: DAMVIQNPRYQVTQFGKPVTLSCSQTLNHNVMYWYQQKSSQAPKLLFHYYDKDFNNEADTPDNFQSRRPNTSFCFLDIRSPGLGDTAMYLCATSRDKPLYGYTFGSGTRLTVV.

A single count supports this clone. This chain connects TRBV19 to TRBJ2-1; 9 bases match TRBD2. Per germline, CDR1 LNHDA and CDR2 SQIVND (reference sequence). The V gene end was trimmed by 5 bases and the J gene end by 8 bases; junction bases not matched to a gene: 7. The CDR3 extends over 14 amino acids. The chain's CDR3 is CASSHLAGRDEQFF. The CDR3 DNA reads TGTGCCAGTAGTCACCTAGCGGGACGGGATGAGCAGTTCTTC. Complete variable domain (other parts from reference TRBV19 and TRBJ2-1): DGGITQSPKYLFRKEGQNVTLSCEQNLNHDAMYWYRQDPGQGLRLIYYSQIVNDFQKGDIAEGYSVSREKKESFPLTVTSAQKNPTAFYLCASSHLAGRDEQFFGPGTRLTVL.

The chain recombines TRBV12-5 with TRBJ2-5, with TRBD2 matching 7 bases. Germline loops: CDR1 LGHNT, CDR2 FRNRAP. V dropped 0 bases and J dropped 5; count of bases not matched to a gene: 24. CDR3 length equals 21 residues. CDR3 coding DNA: TGTGCTAGTGGTTTGGTACTTTCCGGGAGGCCCCCTGGGGGGGTTTCGGAGACCCAGTACTTC. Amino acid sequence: CASGLVLSGRPPGGVSETQYF.

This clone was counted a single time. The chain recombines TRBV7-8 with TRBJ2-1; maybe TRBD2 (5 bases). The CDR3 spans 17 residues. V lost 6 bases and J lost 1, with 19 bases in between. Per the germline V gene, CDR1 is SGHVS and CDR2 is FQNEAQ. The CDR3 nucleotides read TGTGCCAGCAGTAATTATCCGCTTACGGGATCCTACAATGAGCAGTTCTTC. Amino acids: CASSNYPLTGSYNEQFF.

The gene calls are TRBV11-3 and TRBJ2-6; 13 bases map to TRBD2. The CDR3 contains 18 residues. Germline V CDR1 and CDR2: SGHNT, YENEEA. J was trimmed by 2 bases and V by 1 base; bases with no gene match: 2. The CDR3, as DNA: TGTGCCAGCAGCTTAGGAGGACTAGCGGGAGCTGGGGCCAACGTCCTGACTTTC. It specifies CASSLGGLAGAGANVLTF. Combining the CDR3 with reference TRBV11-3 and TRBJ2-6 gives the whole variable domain EAGVVQSPRYKIIEKKQPVAFWCNPISGHNTLYWYLQNLGQGPELLIRYENEEAVDDSQLPKDRFSAERLKGVDSTLKIQPAELGDSAVYLCASSLGGLAGAGANVLTFGAGSRLTVL.

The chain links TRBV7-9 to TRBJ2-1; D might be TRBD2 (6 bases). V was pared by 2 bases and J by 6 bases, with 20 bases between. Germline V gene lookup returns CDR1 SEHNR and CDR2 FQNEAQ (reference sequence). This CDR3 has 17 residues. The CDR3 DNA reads TGTGCCAGCAGCTTAAGGCCCTGGGGGGTCCTCGGCAATGAGCAGTTCTTC. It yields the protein CASSLRPWGVLGNEQFF.

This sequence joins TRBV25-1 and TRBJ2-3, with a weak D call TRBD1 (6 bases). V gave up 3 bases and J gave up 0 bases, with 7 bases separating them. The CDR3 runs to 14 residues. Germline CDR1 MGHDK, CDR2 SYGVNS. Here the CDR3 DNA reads TGTGCCAGCAGTGAGGGACACAGCACAGATACGCAGTATTTT. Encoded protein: CASSEGHSTDTQYF.

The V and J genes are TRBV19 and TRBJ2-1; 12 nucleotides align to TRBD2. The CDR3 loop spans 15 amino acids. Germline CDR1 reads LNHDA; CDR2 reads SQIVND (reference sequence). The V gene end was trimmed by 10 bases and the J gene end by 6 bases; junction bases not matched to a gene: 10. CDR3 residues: CATTPLAGGFNEQFF. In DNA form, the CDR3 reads TGTGCCACCACTCCCCTAGCGGGAGGGTTCAATGAGCAGTTCTTC.

The CDR3 bases are TGTGCCAGCGGTCAGACATACGCCTACGAGCAGTACTTC. Translating gives CASGQTYAYEQYF. This rearrangement joins TRBV7-8 to TRBJ2-7; D not certain. V gave up 8 bases and J gave up 2 bases, with 13 bases separating them. CDR3 length: 13 amino acids. Germline CDR1 SGHVS, CDR2 FQNEAQ.

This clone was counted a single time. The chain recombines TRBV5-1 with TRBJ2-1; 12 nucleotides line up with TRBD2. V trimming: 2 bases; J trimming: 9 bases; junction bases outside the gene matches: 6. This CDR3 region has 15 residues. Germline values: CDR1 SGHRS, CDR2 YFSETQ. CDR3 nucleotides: TGCGCCAGCAGCTTTCTAGCGGGAGGGCAGAGTGAGCAGTTCTTC. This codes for CASSFLAGGQSEQFF.

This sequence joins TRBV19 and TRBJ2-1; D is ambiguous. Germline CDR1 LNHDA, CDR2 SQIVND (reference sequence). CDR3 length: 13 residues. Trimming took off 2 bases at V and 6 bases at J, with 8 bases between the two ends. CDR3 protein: CASSISSGNEQFF. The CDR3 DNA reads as TGTGCCAGTAGTATATCCTCGGGCAATGAGCAGTTCTTC.

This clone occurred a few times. CDR3 residues: CASSLVEGYEQFF. For the CDR3, the DNA is TGCGCCAGCAGCTTGGTAGAGGGATATGAGCAGTTCTTC. The chain recombines TRBV5-1 with TRBJ2-1; a weak D match, TRBD2 (5 bases). This CDR3 has 13 amino acids. The germline CDR1 and CDR2 sequences are SGHRS and YFSETQ. The V end lost 0 bases, the J end lost 8 bases, and 9 bases lay between the germline ends.

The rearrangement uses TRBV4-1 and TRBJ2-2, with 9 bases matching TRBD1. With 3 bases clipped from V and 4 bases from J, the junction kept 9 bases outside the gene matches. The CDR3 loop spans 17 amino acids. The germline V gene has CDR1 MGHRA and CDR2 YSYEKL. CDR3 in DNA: TGCGCCAGCAGCCATAATCCGGGACAGGGTGTCACCGGGGAGCTGTTTTTT. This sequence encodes CASSHNPGQGVTGELFF.

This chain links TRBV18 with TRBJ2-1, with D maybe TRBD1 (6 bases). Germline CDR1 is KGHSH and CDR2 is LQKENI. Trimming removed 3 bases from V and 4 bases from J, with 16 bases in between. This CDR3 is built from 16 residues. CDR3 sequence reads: CASSPPGQPTYNEQFF. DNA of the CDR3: TGTGCCAGCTCACCTCCGGGACAACCAACATACAATGAGCAGTTCTTC.

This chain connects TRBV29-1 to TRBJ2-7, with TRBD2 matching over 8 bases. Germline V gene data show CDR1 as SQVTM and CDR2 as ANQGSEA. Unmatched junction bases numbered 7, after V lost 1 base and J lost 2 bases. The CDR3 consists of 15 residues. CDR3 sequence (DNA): TGCAGCGTTGAAGGGGGGCTAGCGGGTACCTACGAGCAGTACTTC. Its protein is CSVEGGLAGTYEQYF.

The CDR3 DNA reads TGTGCCAGCAGTAGGACTAGCGGGACTTTCCCCTACGAGCAGTACTTC. Its translation: CASSRTSGTFPYEQYF. The chain uses TRBV11-3 and TRBJ2-7, with 12 positions matching TRBD2. This CDR3 contains 16 residues. Trimming cost V 6 bases and J 2 bases; bases outside gene matches: 8. Germline assignment: CDR1 SGHNT and CDR2 YENEEA.